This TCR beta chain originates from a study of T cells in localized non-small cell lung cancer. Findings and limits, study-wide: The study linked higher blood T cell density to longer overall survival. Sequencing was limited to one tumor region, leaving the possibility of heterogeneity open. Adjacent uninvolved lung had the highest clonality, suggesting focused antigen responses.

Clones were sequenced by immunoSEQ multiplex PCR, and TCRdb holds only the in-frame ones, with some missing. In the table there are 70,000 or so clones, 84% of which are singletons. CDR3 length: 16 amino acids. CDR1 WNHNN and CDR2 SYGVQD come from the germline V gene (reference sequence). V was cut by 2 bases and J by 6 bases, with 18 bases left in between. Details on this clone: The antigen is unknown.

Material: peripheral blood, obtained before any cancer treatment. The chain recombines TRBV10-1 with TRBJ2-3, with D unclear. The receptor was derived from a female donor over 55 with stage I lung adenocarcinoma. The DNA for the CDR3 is TGCGCCAGCAGTGAGATCATGGTGACAAGCGCCGATACGCAGTATTTT. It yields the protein CASSEIMVTSADTQYF.